The rows below give T cell receptor beta chains drawn from one sample of a study of neoadjuvant nivolumab and ipilimumab in lung cancer. The method was immunoSEQ multiplex PCR; TCRdb's version includes in-frame clones alone and lacks a portion of them. The repertoire holds fewer than 30,000 clones, with 76% as singletons. Here the sequenced sample was tumor tissue, taken after neoadjuvant nivolumab, alone or with ipilimumab, at or shortly before surgery. The receptors stem from an adult with non-small cell lung cancer. Both conserved end residues are part of each CDR3. Each record gives: J gene, clone size, D gene, CDR3 length, V gene, CDR3 protein, CDR3 DNA. A D gene is named only where the DNA matches it firmly. The size entry is marked missing in some rows and otherwise reads once, few, many or a size class.

TRBJ2-1	-	-	15	TRBV5-1	CASSLRRESYNEQFF	TGCGCCAGCAGCTTGAGAAGGGAATCCTACAATGAGCAGTTCTTC
TRBJ2-5	-	-	10	TRBV11-3	CASRGETQYF	TGTGCCAGCAGGGGAGAGACCCAGTACTTC
TRBJ1-2	once	-	14	TRBV11-2	CASSLEEGFSGYTF	TGTGCCAGCAGCTTAGAGGAGGGGTTCAGCGGCTACACCTTC
TRBJ2-3	-	TRBD2	15	TRBV10-1	CASSESRGGTDTQYF	TGCGCCAGCAGTGAGTCCCGGGGGGGCACGGATACGCAGTATTTT
TRBJ1-6	once	TRBD1	14	TRBV7-9	CASSSGQGASPLHF	TGTGCCAGCAGCTCCGGACAGGGAGCTTCACCCCTCCACTTT
TRBJ2-5	once	TRBD2	13	TRBV7-2	CASSHGLAGTQYF	TGTGCCAGCAGCCACGGACTAGCCGGGACCCAGTACTTC
TRBJ1-6	-	-	15	TRBV7-9	CASSLGGDGNSPLHF	TGTGCCAGCAGCTTAGGAGGGGACGGTAATTCACCCCTCCACTTT
TRBJ1-1	-	-	12	TRBV7-9	CASSLEYTEAFF	TGTGCCAGCAGCTTAGAGTACACTGAAGCTTTCTTT
TRBJ2-3	once	-	14	TRBV18	CASLPRGRTDTQYF	TGTGCCAGCCTCCCCCGGGGGCGAACAGATACGCAGTATTTT
TRBJ2-1	once	-	14	TRBV14	CASSPRTSYNEQFF	TGTGCCAGCAGCCCACGTACTAGCTACAATGAGCAGTTCTTC
TRBJ1-2	-	-	12	TRBV11-2	CASSRTNYGYTF	TGTGCCAGCAGCAGAACTAACTATGGCTACACCTTC
TRBJ2-2	-	-	16	TRBV5-5	CASSAGTPWSTGELFF	TGTGCCAGCAGTGCCGGGACACCCTGGAGCACCGGGGAGCTGTTTTTT
TRBJ2-6	-	TRBD1	17	TRBV27	CASSSGQGLPGANVLTF	TGTGCCAGCAGTTCGGGACAGGGGCTTCCTGGGGCCAACGTCCTGACTTTC